Sequencing of this TCR beta chain was carried out in a study of OX40 agonist ivuxolimab in advanced cancers. Worth noting for this clone: Its cognate antigen is unknown.

General study findings and limits: Clonal expansion from baseline to week 6 occurred in both CD4+ and CD8+ T cells.

The CDR3 is 16 amino acids. Germline values: CDR1 SEHNR, CDR2 FQNEAQ (reference sequence). Trimming stripped 0 bases from V and 0 bases from J, with 11 bases between. Produced via immunoSEQ multiplex PCR; TCRdb's table is partial and in-frame only. Of under 70,000 clones in the sample, around 85% were seen once. This TCR derives from an adult with an advanced solid tumor such as melanoma, head and neck, liver or kidney cancer. The sample here was CD4+ or CD8+ T cells sorted from blood, taken in a trial of the OX40 agonist ivuxolimab. The gene calls are TRBV7-9 and TRBJ1-1; D is undetermined. CDR3 sequence: CASSLAPSTLNTEAFF. The CDR3 nucleotides read TGTGCCAGCAGCTTAGCCCCTAGTACATTGAACACTGAAGCTTTCTTT.